The sequence of this T cell receptor beta chain was determined in a study of OX40 agonist ivuxolimab in advanced cancers. This clone was found once. Germline CDR1 is SGHNT and CDR2 is YYREEE (reference sequence). The CDR3 is 16 amino acids. The ends were cut back, 0 bases at V and 0 bases at J, with 11 bases in the middle. Produced via immunoSEQ multiplex PCR; TCRdb's table is partial and in-frame only. The sample lists 100,000 to 130,000 clones, approximately 90% occurring once. Here the sequenced sample was CD4+ or CD8+ T cells sorted from blood, taken in a trial of the OX40 agonist ivuxolimab. The sequence derives from an adult with an advanced solid tumor such as melanoma, head and neck, liver or kidney cancer. The chain couples TRBV5-4 to TRBJ2-3, with D hard to call. This CDR3 is CASSLDSRSSTDTQYF. CDR3 sequence (DNA): TGTGCCAGCAGCTTGGACAGCCGGAGTAGCACAGATACGCAGTATTTT.